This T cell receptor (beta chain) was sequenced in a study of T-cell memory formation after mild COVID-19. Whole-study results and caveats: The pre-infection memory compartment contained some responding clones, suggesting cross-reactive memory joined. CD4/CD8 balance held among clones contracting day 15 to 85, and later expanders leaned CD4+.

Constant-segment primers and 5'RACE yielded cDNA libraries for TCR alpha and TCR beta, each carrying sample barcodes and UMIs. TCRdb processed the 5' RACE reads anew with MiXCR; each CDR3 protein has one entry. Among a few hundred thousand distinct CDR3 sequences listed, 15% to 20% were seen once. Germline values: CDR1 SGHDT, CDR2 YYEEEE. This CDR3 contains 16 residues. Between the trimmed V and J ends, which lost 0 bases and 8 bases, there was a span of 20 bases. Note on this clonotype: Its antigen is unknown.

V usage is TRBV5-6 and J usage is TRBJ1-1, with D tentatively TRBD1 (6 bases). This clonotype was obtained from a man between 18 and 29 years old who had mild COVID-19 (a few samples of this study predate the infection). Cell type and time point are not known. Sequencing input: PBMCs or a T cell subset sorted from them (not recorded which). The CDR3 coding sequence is TGTGCCAGCAGCTTGGCCGTCGGGGGCCTGAGGGGAGAAGCTTTCTTT. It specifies CASSLAVGGLRGEAFF.